A single T cell receptor (beta chain) is shown here with its context. These data belong to a study of blood T cell repertoires in COVID-19. Deletions cut 4 bases from V and 2 bases from J, with 11 bases between. CDR1 and CDR2 from the germline V gene are LGHDT and YNNKEL (reference sequence). This CDR3 comprises 15 residues. Under the authors' procedure: Amplification of reference gene primers provided the estimated nucleated cell counts. Libraries were prepared by immunoSEQ multiplex PCR; TCRdb keeps only in-frame clonotypes and omits some of them. V and J calls plus clone size are reproduced from that table; the DNA served to infer D and trimming. The table includes tens of thousands of clones, about 86% detected once.

Sequencing was done on a sample of peripheral blood. This clonotype was sampled from a man between 45 and 60 years old with active COVID-19. This rearrangement joins TRBV3-1 (or the pseudogene TRBV3-2) to TRBJ1-4; D is perhaps TRBD1 (6 bases). The CDR3 region is CASSPWGPTNEKLFF. Here the CDR3 DNA reads TGTGCCAGCAGCCCCTGGGGGCCGACTAATGAAAAACTGTTTTTT.